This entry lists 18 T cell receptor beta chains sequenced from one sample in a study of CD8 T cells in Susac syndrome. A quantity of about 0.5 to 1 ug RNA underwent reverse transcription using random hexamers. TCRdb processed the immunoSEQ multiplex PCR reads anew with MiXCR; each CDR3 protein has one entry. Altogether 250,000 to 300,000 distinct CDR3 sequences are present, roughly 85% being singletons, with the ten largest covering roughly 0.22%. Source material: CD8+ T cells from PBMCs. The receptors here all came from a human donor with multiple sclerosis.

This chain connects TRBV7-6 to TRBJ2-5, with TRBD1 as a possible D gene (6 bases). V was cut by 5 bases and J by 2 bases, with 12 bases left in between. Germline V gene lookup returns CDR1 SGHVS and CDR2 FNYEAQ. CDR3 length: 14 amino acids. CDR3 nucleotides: TGTGCCAGCAGCCACCCGGACAGTCAAGAGACCCAGTACTTC. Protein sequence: CASSHPDSQETQYF.

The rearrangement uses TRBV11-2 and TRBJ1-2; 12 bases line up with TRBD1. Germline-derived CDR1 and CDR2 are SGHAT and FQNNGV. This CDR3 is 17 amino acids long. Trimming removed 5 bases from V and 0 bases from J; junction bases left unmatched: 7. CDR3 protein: CASSVGTGGLSNYGYTF. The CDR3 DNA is TGTGCCAGCAGCGTTGGGACAGGGGGCCTCTCTAACTATGGCTACACCTTC. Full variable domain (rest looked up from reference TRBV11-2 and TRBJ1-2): EAGVAQSPRYKIIEKRQSVAFWCNPISGHATLYWYQQILGQGPKLLIQFQNNGVVDDSQLPKDRFSAERLKGVDSTLKIQPAKLEDSAVYLCASSVGTGGLSNYGYTFGSGTRLTVV.

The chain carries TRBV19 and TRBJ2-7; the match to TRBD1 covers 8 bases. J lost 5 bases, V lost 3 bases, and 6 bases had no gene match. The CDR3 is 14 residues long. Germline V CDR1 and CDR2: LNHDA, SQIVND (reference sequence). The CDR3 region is CASSMGTGQNEQYF. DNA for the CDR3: TGTGCCAGTAGTATGGGGACAGGTCAAAACGAGCAGTACTTC.

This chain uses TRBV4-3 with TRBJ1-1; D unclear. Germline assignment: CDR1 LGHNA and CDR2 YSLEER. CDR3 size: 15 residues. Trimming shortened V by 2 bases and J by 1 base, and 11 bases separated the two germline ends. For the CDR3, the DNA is TGCGCCAGCAGCCAAACTGGGCCGGCGAACACTGAAGCTTTCTTT. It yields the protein CASSQTGPANTEAFF.

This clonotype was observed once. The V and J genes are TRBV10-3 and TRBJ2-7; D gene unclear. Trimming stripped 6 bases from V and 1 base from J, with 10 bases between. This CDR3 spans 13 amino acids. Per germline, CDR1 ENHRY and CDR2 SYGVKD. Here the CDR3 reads CAISPPMSYEQYF. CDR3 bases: TGTGCCATCAGCCCCCCCATGTCCTACGAGCAGTACTTC.

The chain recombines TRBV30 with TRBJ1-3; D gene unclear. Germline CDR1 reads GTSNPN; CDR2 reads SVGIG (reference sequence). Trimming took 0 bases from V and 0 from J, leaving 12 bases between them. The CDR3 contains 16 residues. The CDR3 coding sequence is TGTGCCTGGAGTGTACCTGGCGGGTACTCTGGAAACACCATATATTTT. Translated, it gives CAWSVPGGYSGNTIYF.

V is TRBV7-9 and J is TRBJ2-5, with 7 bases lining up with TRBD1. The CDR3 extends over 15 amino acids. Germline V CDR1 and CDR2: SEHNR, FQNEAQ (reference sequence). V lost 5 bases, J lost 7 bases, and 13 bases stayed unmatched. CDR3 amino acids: CASSLLQGGGLTQYF. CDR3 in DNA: TGTGCCAGCAGCCTACTTCAAGGGGGCGGGCTGACCCAGTACTTC.

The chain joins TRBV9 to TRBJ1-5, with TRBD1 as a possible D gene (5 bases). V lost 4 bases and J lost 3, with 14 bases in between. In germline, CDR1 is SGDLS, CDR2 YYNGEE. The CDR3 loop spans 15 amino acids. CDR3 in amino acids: CASSPGGSYNQPQHF. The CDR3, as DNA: TGTGCCAGCAGCCCCGGGGGGAGTTACAATCAGCCCCAGCATTTT.

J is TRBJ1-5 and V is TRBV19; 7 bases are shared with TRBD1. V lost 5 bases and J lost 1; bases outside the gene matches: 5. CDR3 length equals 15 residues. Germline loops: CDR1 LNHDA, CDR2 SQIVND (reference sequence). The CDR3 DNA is TGTGCCAGTAGTCCGACAGGGTCCAGCAATCAGCCCCAGCATTTT. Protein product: CASSPTGSSNQPQHF.

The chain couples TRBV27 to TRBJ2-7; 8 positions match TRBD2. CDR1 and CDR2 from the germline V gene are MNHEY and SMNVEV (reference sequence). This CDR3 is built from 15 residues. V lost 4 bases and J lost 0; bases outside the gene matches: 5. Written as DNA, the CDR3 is TGTGCCAGCAGTTCCTTAGCGGGAACCTCCTACGAGCAGTACTTC. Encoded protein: CASSSLAGTSYEQYF.

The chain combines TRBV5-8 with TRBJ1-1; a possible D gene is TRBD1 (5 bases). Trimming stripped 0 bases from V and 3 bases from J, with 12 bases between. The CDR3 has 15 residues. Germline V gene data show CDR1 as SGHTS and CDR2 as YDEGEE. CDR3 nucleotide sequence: TGTGCCAGCAGCTTGGCAAGACAGATTTACACTGAAGCTTTCTTT. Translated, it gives CASSLARQIYTEAFF.

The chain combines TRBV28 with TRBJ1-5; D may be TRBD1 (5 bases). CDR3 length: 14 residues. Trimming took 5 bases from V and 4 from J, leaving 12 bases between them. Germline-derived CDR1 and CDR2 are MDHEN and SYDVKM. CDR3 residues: CASSLLTDNQPQHF. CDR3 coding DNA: TGTGCCAGCAGTCTATTGACAGATAATCAGCCCCAGCATTTT.

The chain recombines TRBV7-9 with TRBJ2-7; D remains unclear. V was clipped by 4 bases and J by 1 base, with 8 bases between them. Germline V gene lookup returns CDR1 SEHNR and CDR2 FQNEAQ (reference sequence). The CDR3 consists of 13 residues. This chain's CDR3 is CASSWEKSYEQYF. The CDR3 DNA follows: TGTGCCAGCAGCTGGGAAAAGTCCTACGAGCAGTACTTC.

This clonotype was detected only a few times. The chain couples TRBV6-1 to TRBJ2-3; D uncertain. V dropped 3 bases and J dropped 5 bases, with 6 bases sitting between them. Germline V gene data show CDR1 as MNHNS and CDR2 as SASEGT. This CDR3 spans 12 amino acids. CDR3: CASSDGVDTQYF. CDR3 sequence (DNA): TGTGCCAGCAGTGACGGAGTAGATACGCAGTATTTT.

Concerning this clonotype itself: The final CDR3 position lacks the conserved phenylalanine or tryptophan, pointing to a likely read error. CDR3 DNA sequence: TGTGCCAGCAGCCCTTCCGGGACTAGCGGGAGCCGGGGCCAGACCCAGTACCTC. Protein sequence: CASSPSGTSGSRGQTQYL. J is TRBJ2-5 and V is TRBV3-1; 14 nucleotides line up with TRBD2. CDR1 is LGHDT and CDR2 is YNNKEL in the germline V gene (reference sequence). The CDR3 spans 18 residues. With V trimmed by 4 bases and J by 6 bases, 13 bases remained unmatched.

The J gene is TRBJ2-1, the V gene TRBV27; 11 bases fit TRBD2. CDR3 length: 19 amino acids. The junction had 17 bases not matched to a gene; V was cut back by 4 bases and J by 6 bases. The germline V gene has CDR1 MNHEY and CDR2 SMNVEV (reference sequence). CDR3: CASSSILETSGRMSNEQFF. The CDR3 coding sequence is TGTGCCAGCAGTTCCATCCTCGAAACTAGCGGGAGAATGAGCAATGAGCAGTTCTTC.

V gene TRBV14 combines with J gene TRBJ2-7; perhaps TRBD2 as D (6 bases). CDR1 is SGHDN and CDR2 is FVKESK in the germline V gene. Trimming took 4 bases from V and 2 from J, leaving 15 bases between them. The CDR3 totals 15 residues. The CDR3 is CASSRSGLITYEQYF. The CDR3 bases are TGTGCCAGCAGCCGATCGGGACTGATTACCTACGAGCAGTACTTC.

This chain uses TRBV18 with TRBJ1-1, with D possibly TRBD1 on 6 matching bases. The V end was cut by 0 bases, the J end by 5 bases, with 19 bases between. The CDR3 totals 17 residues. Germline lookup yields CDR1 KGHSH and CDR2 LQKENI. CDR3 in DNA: TGTGCCAGCTCACCACCAGACGGGGGGCTAGGAGAGACTGAAGCTTTCTTT. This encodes CASSPPDGGLGETEAFF.